The rows below give T cell receptor beta chains drawn from one sample of a study of cytomegalovirus exposure and HLA in healthy donors. Assay: immunoSEQ multiplex PCR; the TCRdb copy retains only in-frame clones and omits some. Here the sample spans under 150,000 clones, around 72% being singletons. The sample comprised PBMCs. Receptors were obtained from a woman aged 40-49 years in good health and CMV-seronegative. CDR3s include the opening cysteine and the closing phenylalanine or tryptophan. A D gene is named only where the DNA matches it firmly. Rows may omit the clone size; those that give it use once, few, many or a size class.

D gene,V gene,J gene,clone size,CDR3 DNA,CDR3 protein
NA,TRBV5-8,TRBJ2-1,NA,TGTGCCACCTTGAATGAGCAGTTCTTC,CATLNEQFF
TRBD2,TRBV4-2,TRBJ2-3,NA,TGTGCCAGCAGCTCCTCCGGGGGAGCGGGGGCGGATACGCAGTATTTT,CASSSSGGAGADTQYF
NA,TRBV7-9,TRBJ1-1,once,TGTGCCAGCAGCTCCAGACTTGTAAACACTGAAGCTTTCTTT,CASSSRLVNTEAFF
TRBD2,TRBV13,TRBJ2-1,NA,TGTGCCAGCAGCCCAACTAGCGGGGGGGCTGGATGGTCCTACAATGAGCAGTTCTTC,CASSPTSGGAGWSYNEQFF
TRBD1,TRBV9,TRBJ2-5,NA,TGTGCCAGCAGCGGGGACAGAGACCAAGAGACCCAGTACTTC,CASSGDRDQETQYF
NA,TRBV9,TRBJ1-3,NA,TGTGCCAGCAGCGTAGCCGGAGGGACGGGAAACACCATATATTTT,CASSVAGGTGNTIYF
TRBD2,TRBV4-2,TRBJ2-1,NA,TGTGCCAGCAGCCTGGGGGGGTACAATGAGCAGTTCTTC,CASSLGGYNEQFF
NA,TRBV28,TRBJ2-6,NA,TGTGCCAGCAGTTCTCCTGGGGAGTCTGGGGCCAACGTCCTGACTTTC,CASSSPGESGANVLTF
NA,TRBV5-1,TRBJ1-1,NA,TGCGCCAGCAGCTTGGACGGGGGGGGGAGGACTGAAGCTTTCTTT,CASSLDGGGRTEAFF
NA,TRBV2,TRBJ1-6,few,TGTGCCAGCAGGGATGTGACTGAGGTTCCAGATCTCCACTTT,CASRDVTEVPDLHF
TRBD1,TRBV6-5,TRBJ1-1,few,TGTGCCAGCAGGAAGACTAGGACAGGATGGGAGGCTTTCTTT,CASRKTRTGWEAFF
NA,TRBV27,TRBJ2-2,few,TGTGCCAGCAGACCTCTCGTGCGGGTGACCGGGGAGCTGTTTTTT,CASRPLVRVTGELFF
NA,TRBV5-1,TRBJ2-1,NA,TGCGCCAGCAGCTTGGGGCGGGCTAGATACAATGAGCAGTTCTTC,CASSLGRARYNEQFF
TRBD1,TRBV13,TRBJ2-2,NA,TGTGCCAGCAGCGCCGACAGGGGGCGCGTGCTGTTTTTT,CASSADRGRVLFF
TRBD1,TRBV6-1,TRBJ1-1,few,TGTGCCAGCAGGACTGGACAGGGAGCTTTCTTT,CASRTGQGAFF
TRBD2,TRBV6-6,TRBJ2-2,NA,TGTGCCAGCAGGTGGGGAGCGGGGCTGGGGACCGGGGAGCTGTTTTTT,CASRWGAGLGTGELFF
NA,TRBV6-6,TRBJ2-7,once,TGTGCCAGCAGTTACTCGGGGGGTTCCTCCTACGAGCAGTACTTC,CASSYSGGSSYEQYF
NA,TRBV7-8,TRBJ2-7,NA,TGTGCCAGCAGCGCTAGACTCGGCAGGAGGGAGCAGTACTTC,CASSARLGRREQYF
NA,TRBV7-8,TRBJ1-1,few,TGTGCCAGCACCCTGAGGGATCGCACTGAAGCTTTCTTT,CASTLRDRTEAFF
TRBD1,TRBV29-1,TRBJ1-2,NA,TGCAGCGTTCCACAGGGGACGGCTAACTATGGCTACACCTTC,CSVPQGTANYGYTF
NA,TRBV7-9,TRBJ1-1,NA,TGTGCCAGCAGCTCGGGGGGAAACACTGAAGCTTTCTTT,CASSSGGNTEAFF
TRBD1,TRBV6-5,TRBJ1-1,NA,TGTGCCAGCAGTCGGGACAGTCCGAACACTGAAGCTTTCTTT,CASSRDSPNTEAFF
NA,TRBV14,TRBJ2-5,NA,TGTGCCAGCAGCCGCCTATCTGGGCCCCAGTACTTC,CASSRLSGPQYF
NA,TRBV2,TRBJ1-2,NA,TGTGCCAGCAGTGATCTCTCTGGTCCGGGTGGTGGCTACACCTTC,CASSDLSGPGGGYTF
TRBD1,TRBV6-1,TRBJ2-7,NA,TGTGCCAGCAGTGAAGCTGCGACAGGGGGCTTTTACGAGCAGTACTTC,CASSEAATGGFYEQYF
TRBD2,TRBV15,TRBJ2-5,NA,TGTGCCACCAGCAGAGATCGCACTAGCGGGGGAGAAGAGACCCAGTACTTC,CATSRDRTSGGEETQYF
NA,TRBV2,TRBJ1-6,NA,TGTGCCAGCAGTGCCGATAGACAGTTCCCCCTCCACTTT,CASSADRQFPLHF
NA,TRBV18,TRBJ2-6,NA,TGTGCCAGCTCACCGGCGGGACTGAACTCTGGGGCCAACGTCCTGACTTTC,CASSPAGLNSGANVLTF
NA,TRBV7-9,TRBJ1-3,few,TGTGCCAGCAGCCCCCGGACTGCGCCTGGAAACACCATATATTTT,CASSPRTAPGNTIYF